Described below is a single T cell receptor (beta chain) sequence and its context. Its antigen is not yet known. No base-level quality is on record; no much larger clone is a single base apart. Unmatched junction bases come to 12, with V trimmed by 5 bases and J by 2 bases. CDR1 and CDR2 (SEHNR, FQNEAQ) derive from the germline V gene (reference sequence). The CDR3 contains 17 residues, cysteine and phenylalanine counted. Solely the CDR3 DNA is kept, with 51 bases framed from the first base. Each clonotype received, on average, 10x coverage in deep resolution sequencing performed on a MiSeq, where the target depth lay between 1 in 1 million and 1 in 200,000 T cells. The immunoSEQ hsTCRB Kit was used to generate the TCR beta libraries. As for the authors' bioinformatics: Data were analyzed with ImmunoSEQ Data Assistant and ImmunoSEQ Analyzer, with V, D and J genes assigned per IMGT definitions. Clonality, with values ranging from 0 to 1, was calculated as one minus the normalized Shannon entropy of productive rearrangement frequencies. Only overrepresented clonotypes making up at least 0.05% of the repertoire of each patient were included in the public clonotype analysis. Roughly 13 age-matched healthy donor repertoires from immuneACCESS were used as controls for clonality. The source is immuneACCESS, and TCRdb retained only in-frame sequences with V and J called. Part of the clones is not carried over; for the studies checked, unresolved V genes explain less than half of this, and the remainder is unexplained. V, J and clone size reflect that table, while D and trimming were determined from the DNA. A total of approximately 100,000 clones appear in this sample, more than 55% of them only once. The ten largest account for 37% of the sample.

The time point label corresponds to: less than 30 months on ibrutinib. Roughly 1.9 micrograms of genomic DNA were extracted from cryopreserved PBMCs for TCR beta library preparation. Longitudinal blood samples from CLL patients on ibrutinib monotherapy were analyzed using high-throughput TCR beta sequencing. The patients were enrolled in a single-center, open-label phase 2 trial of ibrutinib monotherapy. This specimen belongs to a study of cytotoxic CD8 clonotypes in ibrutinib-treated CLL (TCRdb year 2021). Looking at the study overall: The cohort included roughly 15 treatment-naive and some 10 relapsed/refractory patients; 17 were IGHV unmutated. Responses were partial in about 25 patients and complete in 2; after median around 65 months follow-up, roughly 14 stayed in remission and 12 progressed. Response samples were obtained after a median of 12 months of treatment, with a range of about 6 to 36 months. On average, each sample yielded 255,043 productive templates and about 100,000 productive rearrangements. Of the 85 to 90 participants in the trial, roughly 25 had longitudinal samples available. Cryopreserved peripheral blood mononuclear cells were collected at three points: before therapy, at response, and at either sustained remission or disease progression. Every sample from remission and from progressive disease was obtained while the patients were still on ibrutinib. Study-wide findings and limitations: Sustained-remission and progressing patients did not have matched sampling times, and lymph node repertoires were not examined. An increase in clonality was observed at ibrutinib response, with clonality remaining stable during sustained remission and falling back toward baseline at progression. Baseline clonality was found to be higher than that of age-matched healthy donors and was strongly correlated with circulating CD8+ T-cell counts. Public clonotypes were found to be uncommon and were observed to contract or remain stable during treatment; the increase in clonality was shown to reflect expansion of private clonotypes at ibrutinib response.

The sequenced sample was PBMCs, obtained after 24 months of ibrutinib treatment. This receptor chain uses TRBV7-9 and TRBJ2-3, with TRBD2 identical over 8 junction bases. The receptor comes from a human donor with chronic lymphocytic leukemia. The nucleotides are TGTGCCAGCAGCCCTGCCGGGACTAGGACCCACACAGATACGCAGTATTTT. Translated, this gives CASSPAGTRTHTDTQYF.